This T cell receptor beta chain was found in a study of early T cells in non-severe SARS-CoV-2 infection. Study details: The sequenced material was bulk RNA from unsorted whole blood, and its chains were unpaired. General observations from the study: Matches to VDJdb favored anti-spike CD8 responses and missed private and CD4 specificities.

CDR3 length equals 14 residues. V was clipped by 0 bases and J by 2 bases, with 8 bases between them. CDR1 SQVTM and CDR2 ANQGSEA come from the germline V gene. Tagging with unique molecular identifiers was applied to individual cDNA molecules. TCRdb redid the calling of the 5' RACE reads with MiXCR, one entry per CDR3 protein. The profile shows some 61,000 distinct CDR3 sequences, about 13% of them singletons. For this clonotype: Its antigen is not known.

The receptor was derived from an adult who was a healthcare worker with PCR-confirmed SARS-CoV-2 infection or an uninfected control (not recorded which). The chain couples TRBV29-1 to TRBJ2-1; D is uncertain. The sample comprised whole blood. The CDR3 loop reads CSVEELLTYNEQFF. CDR3 nucleotide sequence: TGCAGCGTTGAAGAACTCCTCACCTACAATGAGCAGTTCTTC.